This T cell receptor beta chain was identified during a study of human T cells and chemical hapten exposure. Time point denoted: pre-sensitization, week 0. Treatment of the sample: therapeutic diphenylcyclopropenone sensitization with weekly scalp DPC. The V gene end was trimmed by 7 bases and the J gene end by 8 bases; junction bases not matched to a gene: 4. Germline V lookup: CDR1 MNHEY, CDR2 SVGEGT. The CDR3 is 12 residues long. This clonotype was detected many times. From the RACE reads, TCRdb called clonotypes with MiXCR, one entry per CDR3 protein. Among about 380,000 distinct CDR3 sequences listed, 5% to 6.5% were seen once.

This receptor was identified in a woman in her fifties or sixties with alopecia areata. Some clones in this sample may be carry-over from other donors' samples. Sample: whole blood, taken in connection with sensitization to the hapten diphenylcyclopropenone (DPC). This chain links TRBV6-2 or TRBV6-3 with TRBJ2-4; 8 nucleotides agree with TRBD1. CDR3 in DNA: TGTGCCAGCACTCAGGGGGCGGACATTCAGTACTTC. As protein: CASTQGADIQYF.